These 2 T cell receptor beta chains were sequenced from one sample in a study of human T cells and chemical hapten exposure (TCRdb year 2021). The intended sense of this specimen's time point label: healthy volunteer bleed at 6 weeks. Total RNA was extracted from unfractionated whole blood that had been collected in Tempus Blood RNA tubes. The receptor library was made with RACE. Instrument used: NextSeq 500. The public reads were reanalyzed by TCRdb: fastp trimming at Q25, MiXCR alignment, in-frame beta chains only. Entries that share a CDR3 protein sequence are merged under the most common genes and DNA. In this sample the table shows tens of thousands of distinct CDR3 sequences, about 3.7% of which occur a single time. Around 5.7% of the sample is in the top ten clones. Material: whole blood. The source is a human donor in good health. Some clones in this sample may be carry-over from other donors' samples.

V and J are TRBV14 and TRBJ2-3; no clear D. V was shortened by 0 bases and J by 0 bases, with 13 bases between the two germline ends. This CDR3 has 17 amino acids. Germline V gene data show CDR1 as SGHDN and CDR2 as FVKESK. This CDR3 is CASSQDFWIKSTDTQYF. For the CDR3, the DNA is TGTGCCAGCAGCCAAGATTTTTGGATAAAAAGCACAGATACGCAGTATTTT.

This clonotype has only a few counts. The chain couples TRBV7-2 to TRBJ2-5; possible D gene TRBD2, 6 bases. In germline, CDR1 is SGHTA, CDR2 FQGNSA. The V end lost 5 bases, the J end lost 6 bases, and 16 bases lay between the germline ends. The CDR3 spans 14 residues. Here the CDR3 reads CASSPKGGAKTQYF. For the CDR3, the DNA is TGTGCCAGCAGCCCGAAAGGAGGGGCGAAGACCCAGTACTTC.